This TCR beta chain was documented in a study of T cell responses to AZD1222 COVID-19 vaccine. Trimming cost V 9 bases and J 5 bases, with 17 bases left between them. Germline V gives CDR1 MNHEY, CDR2 SMNVEV (reference sequence). CDR3 length: 14 residues. TCRdb's copy holds only in-frame clones and misses some; the assay was immunoSEQ multiplex PCR. Of about 120,000 clones listed, 75% to 90% are singletons. In regard to this clone: Its target is unknown.

Points from the study as a whole: At baseline, just five to seven AZD1222 recipients tested seropositive.

The TCR sequence derives from an adult who received the AZD1222 COVID-19 vaccine. The source material was peripheral blood, sampled 28 days after the second AZD1222 dose. V is TRBV27 and J is TRBJ1-5; a weak D match, TRBD1 (5 bases). CDR3 nucleotides: TGTGCCAGTCTAGGGGAAAGGAGATATCAGCCCCAGCATTTT. Its protein is CASLGERRYQPQHF.